Below, 21 T cell receptor beta chains from the same sample are listed, as sequenced in a study of blood T cells in healthy people across ages. Next came a second PCR, run for about 6 to 12 cycles, which used a sample-barcoded 5' primer along with a J-beta primer mix. Each CDR3 protein gets one entry after TCRdb re-called the 5' RACE reads with MiXCR. Of about 640,000 distinct CDR3 sequences in the sample, around 54% were seen once. Sequences were obtained from blood. Receptors were obtained from a man in his 60s in good health.

The chain uses TRBV11-2 and TRBJ2-4; TRBD2 matches at 7 bases. This CDR3 comprises 14 residues. CDR1 and CDR2 (germline): SGHAT, FQNNGV. V lost 1 base, J lost 9 bases, and 6 bases stayed unmatched. In DNA, the CDR3 is TGTGCCAGCAGCTTAGGCGTGGGGGAGGGCATTCAGTACTTC. It codes for CASSLGVGEGIQYF.

V gene TRBV6-1 combines with J gene TRBJ2-7; 10 bases line up with TRBD1. Germline CDR1 reads MNHNS; CDR2 reads SASEGT. V shed 11 bases and J 3 bases; nucleotides not matched to a gene: 16. The CDR3 has 16 residues. The CDR3 protein is CAGGGSRQGANYEQYF. CDR3 nucleotides: TGTGCCGGCGGAGGATCTAGACAGGGGGCGAACTACGAGCAGTACTTC.

This sequence joins TRBV7-9 and TRBJ1-2, with D possibly TRBD1 on 5 matching bases. Deletions cut 2 bases from V and 5 bases from J, with 12 bases between. This CDR3 contains 14 residues. Germline-derived CDR1 and CDR2 are SEHNR and FQNEAQ (reference sequence). CDR3 sequence (DNA): TGTGCCAGCAGCTTAATGGGCGGGGGATATGGCTACACCTTC. Translation: CASSLMGGGYGYTF. Drawing the rest from reference TRBV7-9 and TRBJ1-2, the complete variable domain is DTGVSQNPRHKITKRGQNVTFRCDPISEHNRLYWYRQTLGQGPEFLTYFQNEAQLEKSRLLSDRFSAERPKGSFSTLEIQRTEQGDSAMYLCASSLMGGGYGYTFGSGTRLTVV.

As for this clonotype: Being one base from a much bigger clone, this may be a read error. CDR3: CVSSLVAGRNSPLHF. CDR3 DNA: TGTGTCAGCAGTTTAGTGGCAGGACGTAATTCACCCCTCCACTTT. The rearrangement links TRBV12-3 or TRBV12-4 to TRBJ1-6; D gene ambiguous. This CDR3 has 15 amino acids.

J is TRBJ2-2 and V is TRBV11-2, with 12 bases that match TRBD1. Germline V gene lookup returns CDR1 SGHAT and CDR2 FQNNGV. The CDR3 consists of 17 residues. V dropped 3 bases and J dropped 7; count of bases not matched to a gene: 9. DNA for the CDR3: TGTGCCAGCAGCTTGAACCGGGACAGGGGGCTTGGCGGGGAGCTGTTTTTT. It specifies CASSLNRDRGLGGELFF.

This clonotype was found a few times. The gene calls are TRBV28 and TRBJ2-1; D could derive from TRBD1 or TRBD2 (5 bases each). The CDR3 is made up of 16 amino acids. Trimming took 2 bases from V and 0 from J, leaving 11 bases between them. Germline V gene lookup returns CDR1 MDHEN and CDR2 SYDVKM. Here the CDR3 DNA reads TGTGCCAGCAGTTTAAGGTCAGGGAGCTCCTACAATGAGCAGTTCTTC. Protein sequence: CASSLRSGSSYNEQFF.

V gene TRBV4-2 combines with J gene TRBJ2-5; possible D gene TRBD1, 6 bases. With 4 bases removed from V and 2 bases from J, the gap between germline ends came to 11 bases. Germline CDR1 and CDR2: LGHNA and YNFKEQ. CDR3 size: 14 residues. The CDR3 region is CASSRDNPQETQYF. The CDR3 DNA is TGTGCCAGCAGCCGGGACAACCCTCAAGAGACCCAGTACTTC.

This clonotype has a handful of counts. The chain links TRBV25-1 to TRBJ2-5; D is perhaps TRBD1 (6 bases). From germline, CDR1 is MGHDK and CDR2 SYGVNS. CDR3 length: 15 amino acids. Trimming removed 5 bases from V and 4 bases from J, with 17 bases in between. CDR3 DNA: TGTGCCAGCAGTCCCGGGCAGGGGTTTGGAGAGACCCAGTACTTC. Translated, it gives CASSPGQGFGETQYF.

This clonotype was counted only a few times. The chain carries TRBV5-1 and TRBJ2-3; TRBD1 matches 7 bases. This CDR3 spans 16 amino acids. V lost 4 bases and J lost 6; bases outside the gene matches: 14. CDR1 is SGHRS, CDR2 YFSETQ, per germline. The CDR3 DNA sequence: TGCGCCAGCAGCCCGGACACAGGGGTTTACGGGGATACGCAGTATTTT. It translates to CASSPDTGVYGDTQYF.

The chain recombines TRBV11-2 with TRBJ1-1; D unresolved. CDR1 is SGHAT and CDR2 is FQNNGV in the germline V gene. Between the trimmed V and J ends, which lost 6 bases and 10 bases, there was a span of 15 bases. CDR3 length equals 12 residues. CDR3 in amino acids: CASSRTGSAAFF. In DNA, the CDR3 is TGTGCCAGCAGTCGAACCGGGAGCGCAGCTTTCTTT.

The chain carries TRBV20-1 and TRBJ2-1; tentative D call: TRBD2 (7 bases). This CDR3 comprises 13 residues. With 5 bases removed from V and 5 bases from J, the gap between germline ends came to 13 bases. The germline CDR1 and CDR2 sequences are DFQATT and SNEGSKA (reference sequence). The CDR3 nucleotides read TGCAGTGCTCCGCGGGGGCCTCACAATGAGCAGTTCTTC. This sequence encodes CSAPRGPHNEQFF.

This rearrangement joins TRBV27 to TRBJ2-5; 8 bases agree with TRBD1. The ends lost 3 bases at V and 3 bases at J; junction bases unmatched: 6. This CDR3 contains 15 residues. CDR1 and CDR2 from the germline V gene are MNHEY and SMNVEV (reference sequence). The CDR3 region has the DNA TGTGCCAGCAGTTTTACAGGGGGATGGGAAGAGACCCAGTACTTC. This sequence encodes CASSFTGGWEETQYF.

This clonotype came up a few times. The CDR3 coding sequence is TGCGCCAGCAGCCTGAGAGCCGGGAGTTCACCCCTCCACTTT. The encoded protein is CASSLRAGSSPLHF. The genes are TRBV4-1 and TRBJ1-6, with D unresolved. The CDR3 loop spans 14 amino acids. The germline V gene has CDR1 MGHRA and CDR2 YSYEKL. V was cut by 4 bases and J by 9 bases, with 13 bases left in between.

The chain employs TRBV14 and TRBJ2-5, with TRBD1 as a possible D gene (5 bases). This CDR3 has 16 amino acids. Deletions cut 0 bases from V and 11 bases from J, with 22 bases between. Germline V gene lookup returns CDR1 SGHDN and CDR2 FVKESK. The CDR3 bases are TGTGCCAGCAGCCAAGAGTCCGGGCTTTGGGGCAATGAGCAGTACTTC. Its protein product is CASSQESGLWGNEQYF.

This clonotype appeared a single time. The chain joins TRBV2 to TRBJ1-1; 10 nucleotides match TRBD1. The CDR3 consists of 14 residues. Germline V gives CDR1 SNHLY, CDR2 FYNNEI. J lost 4 bases, V lost 6 bases, and 5 bases had no gene match. In nucleotides, the CDR3 is TGTGCCAGCAGGGTGGACAGGGGGACCACTGAAGCTTTCTTT. Encoded protein: CASRVDRGTTEAFF.

This clonotype has just a few counts. The V gene is TRBV18, the J gene TRBJ1-2, with a weak D call TRBD1 (5 bases). Deletions cut 7 bases from V and 1 base from J, with 13 bases between. CDR3 length: 14 amino acids. In germline, CDR1 is KGHSH, CDR2 LQKENI. CDR3 bases: TGTGCCAGCTTGGGATTCCAGGGTAACTATGGCTACACCTTC. Protein sequence: CASLGFQGNYGYTF.

As concerns this clonotype: A read error may account for a junction end that differs from germline. The chain employs TRBV7-2 and TRBJ2-5, with D possibly being TRBD1 (6 bases). The germline gives CDR1 SGHTA, CDR2 FQGNSA. The CDR3 covers 14 residues. The CDR3 bases are TGTGCCCGCAGCTTAGACAGGTGGAAAGAGACCCAGTACTTC. Protein sequence: CARSLDRWKETQYF.

This clonotype was observed a few times. The chain is built from TRBV7-2 and TRBJ1-6; perhaps TRBD1 as D (6 bases). CDR1 and CDR2 from the germline V gene are SGHTA and FQGNSA. The V end lost 2 bases, the J end lost 7 bases, and 12 bases lay between the germline ends. The CDR3 has 15 residues. The CDR3 sequence is CASSLLGGHNSPLHF. The CDR3 DNA reads TGTGCCAGCAGCTTACTGGGGGGGCACAATTCACCCCTCCACTTT.

This clonotype was recorded a few times. The rearrangement uses TRBV20-1 and TRBJ2-5; D is ambiguous. Germline V lookup: CDR1 DFQATT, CDR2 SNEGSKA (reference sequence). The CDR3 consists of 14 residues. Trimming cost V 5 bases and J 4 bases, with 17 bases left between them. CDR3 region: CSAPRTVQGETQYF. CDR3 in DNA: TGCAGTGCTCCTCGGACGGTTCAAGGAGAGACCCAGTACTTC.

This rearrangement joins TRBV9 to TRBJ2-7; weak D call: TRBD1 (8 bases). The CDR3 extends over 15 amino acids. Per germline, CDR1 SGDLS and CDR2 YYNGEE. The V end was cut by 4 bases, the J end by 2 bases, with 16 bases between. CDR3 DNA: TGTGCCAGCAGCCTACGGACAGGGAGGGCCTACGAGCAGTACTTC. Its protein is CASSLRTGRAYEQYF.

V is TRBV29-1 and J is TRBJ1-1; a weak D match, TRBD1 (6 bases). With 6 bases removed from V and 3 bases from J, the gap between germline ends came to 14 bases. There are 13 residues in the CDR3. Germline CDR1 reads SQVTM; CDR2 reads ANQGSEA. In DNA form, the CDR3 reads TGCAGCGTAGGGGGGGGGCCTGACACTGAAGCTTTCTTT. As protein: CSVGGGPDTEAFF.